This TCR beta chain was recorded in a study of blood T cell repertoires in COVID-19. Study-level information: COVID-19 samples, acute and convalescent, were from the United States, Italy and Spain.

The Seattle patients, enrolled during active infection, were followed longitudinally. In the original processing: Reference gene primer amplification gave estimated nucleated cell counts. The repertoire was sequenced with immunoSEQ multiplex PCR; TCRdb's copy has only in-frame clones and lacks some. The V and J calls and clone size were taken over from that table, and D and trimming were inferred from the DNA. The table lists about 210,000 clones, about 82% of them singletons. The CDR3 loop spans 13 amino acids. CDR1 is MNHEY, CDR2 SMNVEV, per germline (reference sequence). V was trimmed by 5 bases and J by 7 bases, leaving 12 bases between them.

This TCR came from a woman aged 70-85 years with COVID-19, enrolled during active disease. J is TRBJ1-5 and V is TRBV27; TRBD1 is a possible D gene (5 bases). Sequencing input: peripheral blood. In DNA, the CDR3 is TGTGCCAGCAGTATCCCGGGGGGACAGCCCCAGCATTTT. The encoded protein is CASSIPGGQPQHF.